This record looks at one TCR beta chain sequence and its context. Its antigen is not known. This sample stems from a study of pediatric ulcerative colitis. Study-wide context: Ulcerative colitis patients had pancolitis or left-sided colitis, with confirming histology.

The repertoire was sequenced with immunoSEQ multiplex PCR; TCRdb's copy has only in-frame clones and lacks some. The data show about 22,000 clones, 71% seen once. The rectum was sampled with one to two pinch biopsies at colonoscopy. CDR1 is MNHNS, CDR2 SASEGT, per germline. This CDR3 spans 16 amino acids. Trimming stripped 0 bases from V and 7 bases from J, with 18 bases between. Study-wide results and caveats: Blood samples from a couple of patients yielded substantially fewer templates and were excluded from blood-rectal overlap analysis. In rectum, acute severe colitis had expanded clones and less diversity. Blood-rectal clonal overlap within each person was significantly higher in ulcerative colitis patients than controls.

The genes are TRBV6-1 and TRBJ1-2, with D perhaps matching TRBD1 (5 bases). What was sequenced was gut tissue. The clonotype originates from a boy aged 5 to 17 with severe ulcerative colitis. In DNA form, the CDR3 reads TGTGCCAGCAGTGAAGCGGGGGGGAAGGTTCTGGGTGGCTACACCTTC. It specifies CASSEAGGKVLGGYTF.